The sample holds a few counts of the clone carrying this TCR beta chain. No antigen is known for it. This sample is drawn from a study of cytomegalovirus exposure and HLA in healthy donors. This CDR3 contains 16 residues. The germline gives CDR1 SGHNT, CDR2 YENEEA. The V and J ends lost 2 bases and 7 bases respectively, with 17 bases between them. It was with 60 Vbeta and 13 Jbeta primers that the PCR ran. Some clones are missing from TCRdb's copy, which holds only in-frame ones; the method was immunoSEQ multiplex PCR. The sample lists some 170,000 clones; 75% to 80% were seen once. Study observations and caveats: In vitro confirmation showed a few CMV-associated chains to be CMV antigen specific.

Sequencing was performed on PBMCs. This receptor was taken from a man aged 35 to 55 in good health and CMV-seropositive. The V gene is TRBV11-3, the J gene TRBJ2-2; a weak D match, TRBD1 (5 bases). The CDR3 DNA follows: TGTGCCAGCAGCTTACTGGCCGGGTTGCAGGGCGGGGAGCTGTTTTTT. Encoded protein: CASSLLAGLQGGELFF.